A single TCR beta chain is shown here with its context. This record belongs to a study of blood T cell repertoires in COVID-19. Across the whole study: In each case, the material was cDNA or gDNA derived from T cells, B-cell-depleted T cells, or PBMCs.

Measured with immunoSEQ multiplex PCR; TCRdb has only the in-frame clones, and not every one. The table records 50,000 to 65,000 clones, approximately 92% of them present only once. The germline CDR1 and CDR2 sequences are KGHDR and SFDVKD. Trimming removed 5 bases from V and 7 bases from J; junction bases left unmatched: 11. The CDR3 has 16 residues. Sequences were obtained from peripheral blood. The TCR was taken from a human donor in a cohort sampled during active COVID-19. The rearrangement joins TRBV24-1 to TRBJ2-1; 9 nucleotides agree with TRBD2. The CDR3 loop reads CATSVPTSGGRNEQFF. The CDR3 DNA is TGTGCCACCAGTGTCCCGACTAGCGGTGGGAGAAATGAGCAGTTCTTC.